One and the same sample provided the 13 T cell receptor beta chains below, sequenced in a study of human T cells and chemical hapten exposure. As to time point: patch test 3, about 24 weeks after DPC sensitization. Specified treatment: therapeutic diphenylcyclopropenone sensitization with weekly scalp DPC. TCRdb called the RACE reads again in MiXCR, with one record for every CDR3 protein. This table has roughly 60,000 distinct CDR3 sequences, around an eighth appearing once. The sample consisted of whole blood, taken in connection with sensitization to the hapten diphenylcyclopropenone (DPC). The origin of the receptors is a man between 25 and 39 years old with alopecia areata. Some clones in this sample may be carry-over from other donors' samples.

The rearrangement uses TRBV20-1 and TRBJ1-2; unclear D gene. The CDR3 is made up of 12 amino acids. From germline, CDR1 is DFQATT and CDR2 SNEGSKA (reference sequence). V was shortened by 4 bases and J by 0 bases, with 6 bases between the two germline ends. The CDR3 loop reads CSAKTANYGYTF. CDR3 bases: TGCAGTGCTAAAACAGCTAACTATGGCTACACCTTC.

Only a few counts were recorded for this clonotype. The CDR3 sequence is CASSSDRLTQYF. The CDR3 region has the DNA TGTGCCAGCAGCTCCGACAGGTTAACCCAGTACTTC. The rearrangement uses TRBV7-9 and TRBJ2-5; D is possibly TRBD1 (6 bases). CDR3 length equals 12 residues. Germline V gene sequence: CDR1 SEHNR, CDR2 FQNEAQ (reference sequence). Trimming stripped 4 bases from V and 8 bases from J, with 11 bases between.

This clonotype was counted a few times. The chain carries TRBV3-1 and TRBJ2-5, with 13 bases that match TRBD2. Germline V CDR1 and CDR2: LGHDT, YNNKEL (reference sequence). The CDR3 extends over 15 amino acids. With 1 base clipped from V and 4 bases from J, the junction kept 0 bases outside the gene matches. The CDR3 DNA is TGTGCCAGCAGCCAAGGACTAGCGGGGGGAGAGACCCAGTACTTC. Its translation: CASSQGLAGGETQYF.

This clonotype came up a few times. The V and J genes are TRBV2 and TRBJ2-3, with 7 bases identical to TRBD2. Germline V gene data show CDR1 as SNHLY and CDR2 as FYNNEI. The CDR3 sequence is 15 residues long. Unmatched junction bases numbered 6, after V lost 4 bases and J lost 2 bases. The CDR3 loop is CASSGAGRDTDTQYF. The CDR3 DNA reads as TGTGCCAGCAGTGGAGCGGGGAGGGACACAGATACGCAGTATTTT.

Only a few counts were recorded for this clonotype. The chain links TRBV7-9 to TRBJ2-7; D remains unclear. The CDR3 has 11 residues. The V gene's germline CDR1 is SEHNR and CDR2 FQNEAQ (reference sequence). Deletions cut 7 bases from V and 4 bases from J, with 8 bases between. The CDR3 nucleotides read TGTGCCAGCACCCCGTCTTACGAGCAGTACTTC. Protein sequence: CASTPSYEQYF.

The chain uses TRBV29-1 and TRBJ1-1; 9 bases match TRBD1. The CDR3 runs 14 residues. The V gene's germline CDR1 is SQVTM and CDR2 ANQGSEA. Trimming took 6 bases from V and 5 from J; bases not matched to a gene: 10. The CDR3 coding sequence is TGCAGCGTGGGAGGGACAGGGAGGATGACTGAAGCTTTCTTT. Its translation: CSVGGTGRMTEAFF. The full variable domain, with the rest looked up from reference TRBV29-1 and TRBJ1-1, is SAVISQKPSRDICQRGTSLTIQCQVDSQVTMMFWYRQQPGQSLTLIATANQGSEATYESGFVIDKFPISRPNLTFSTLTVSNMSPEDSSIYLCSVGGTGRMTEAFFGQGTRLTVV.

V usage is TRBV29-1 and J usage is TRBJ1-1, with D unresolved. The CDR3 has 13 residues. The V gene's germline CDR1 is SQVTM and CDR2 ANQGSEA. V lost 2 bases and J lost 0, with 7 bases in between. This CDR3 is CSVERRMNTEAFF. For the CDR3, the DNA is TGCAGCGTTGAACGGAGAATGAACACTGAAGCTTTCTTT.

This clonotype has a count of ten or more. The chain is built from TRBV6-6 and TRBJ1-4, with D unclear. Deletions cut 4 bases from V and 4 bases from J, with 13 bases between. Germline lookup yields CDR1 MNHNY and CDR2 SVGAGI (reference sequence). The CDR3 consists of 15 residues. CDR3 loop: CASSFTGRVNEKLFF. The CDR3 DNA is TGTGCCAGCAGTTTTACCGGGAGAGTTAATGAAAAACTGTTTTTT.

This clonotype has just a few counts. This chain uses TRBV3-1 with TRBJ1-1; a possible D gene is TRBD1 (6 bases). The germline V gene encodes CDR1 LGHDT and CDR2 YNNKEL (reference sequence). The length of the CDR3 is 11 residues. V gave up 1 base and J gave up 11 bases, with 8 bases separating them. CDR3 residues: CASSQAQGAFF. The CDR3 bases are TGTGCCAGCAGCCAAGCTCAGGGGGCTTTCTTT.

This clonotype has only a few counts. CDR3 DNA sequence: TGTGCCAGCAGCCCTCCTCGACAGGGGGACTCCTACGAGCAGTACTTC. Translation gives CASSPPRQGDSYEQYF. V is TRBV7-2 and J is TRBJ2-7; the match to TRBD1 covers 9 bases. Germline CDR1 and CDR2: SGHTA and FQGNSA. Losses at the gene ends were 5 bases for V and 0 bases for J; bases not matched to a gene: 8. CDR3 length: 16 residues.

Here the CDR3 reads CASSRTGVRSYNSPLHF. The CDR3 DNA is TGTGCCAGCAGTCGAACCGGGGTCCGCTCCTATAATTCACCCCTCCACTTT. V usage is TRBV12-3 or TRBV12-4 and J usage is TRBJ1-6; D uncertain. There are 17 residues in the CDR3. Trimming took off 5 bases at V and 0 bases at J, with 14 bases between the two ends.

Ten or more counts support this clonotype. The V gene is TRBV7-2, the J gene TRBJ2-2, with D perhaps matching TRBD2 (6 bases). Germline CDR1 and CDR2: SGHTA and FQGNSA. V was trimmed by 1 base and J by 0 bases, leaving 15 bases between them. This CDR3 spans 18 amino acids. Here the CDR3 reads CASSLVWAGPPNTGELFF. CDR3 nucleotides: TGTGCCAGCAGCTTAGTTTGGGCGGGGCCCCCGAACACCGGGGAGCTGTTTTTT.

There are many counts of this clonotype. The chain combines TRBV3-1 with TRBJ2-5; TRBD2 agrees at 8 bases. The CDR3 length is 14 residues. Germline CDR1 reads LGHDT; CDR2 reads YNNKEL (reference sequence). V gave up 1 base and J gave up 2 bases; unmatched junction bases: 0. The CDR3 spells CASSQGGGQETQYF. CDR3 coding DNA: TGTGCCAGCAGCCAAGGCGGGGGGCAAGAGACCCAGTACTTC.